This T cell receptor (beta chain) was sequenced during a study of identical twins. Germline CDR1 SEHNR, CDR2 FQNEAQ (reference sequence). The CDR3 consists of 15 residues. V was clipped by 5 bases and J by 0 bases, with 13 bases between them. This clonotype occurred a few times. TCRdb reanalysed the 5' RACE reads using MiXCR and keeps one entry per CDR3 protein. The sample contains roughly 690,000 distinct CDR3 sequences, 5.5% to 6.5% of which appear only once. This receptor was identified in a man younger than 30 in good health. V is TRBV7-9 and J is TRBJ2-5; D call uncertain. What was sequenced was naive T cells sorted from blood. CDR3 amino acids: CASSPRSEDQETQYF. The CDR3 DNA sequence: TGTGCCAGCAGCCCCCGATCCGAGGACCAAGAGACCCAGTACTTC. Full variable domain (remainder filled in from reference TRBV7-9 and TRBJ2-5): DTGVSQNPRHKITKRGQNVTFRCDPISEHNRLYWYRQTLGQGPEFLTYFQNEAQLEKSRLLSDRFSAERPKGSFSTLEIQRTEQGDSAMYLCASSPRSEDQETQYFGPGTRLLVL.